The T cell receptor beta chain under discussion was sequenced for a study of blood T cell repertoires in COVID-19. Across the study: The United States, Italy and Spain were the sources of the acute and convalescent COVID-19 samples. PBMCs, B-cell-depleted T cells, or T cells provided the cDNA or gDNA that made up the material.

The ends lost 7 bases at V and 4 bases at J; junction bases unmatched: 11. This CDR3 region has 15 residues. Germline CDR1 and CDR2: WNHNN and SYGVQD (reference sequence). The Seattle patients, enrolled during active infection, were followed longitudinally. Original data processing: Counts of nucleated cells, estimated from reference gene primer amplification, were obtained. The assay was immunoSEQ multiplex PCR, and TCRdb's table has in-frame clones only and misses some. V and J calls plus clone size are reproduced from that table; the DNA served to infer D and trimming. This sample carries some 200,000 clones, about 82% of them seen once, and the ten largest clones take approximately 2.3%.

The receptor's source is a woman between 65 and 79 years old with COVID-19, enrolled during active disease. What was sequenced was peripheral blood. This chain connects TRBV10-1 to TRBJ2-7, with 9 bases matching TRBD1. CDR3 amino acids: CASTSQGAQGYEQYF. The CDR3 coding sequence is TGCGCCAGCACCTCACAGGGGGCACAGGGGTACGAGCAGTACTTC.